This T cell receptor beta chain is from a study of tumor and adjacent non-tumor tissue in lung cancer. The CDR3 has 16 amino acids. CDR1 is MNHNY, CDR2 SVGAGI, per germline (reference sequence). Trimming removed 6 bases from V and 6 bases from J, with 23 bases in between. Study-wide findings and caveats: Top 100 clones took a larger repertoire share in normal lung.

Details on this clonotype: No antigen is known for it.

Three rounds of nested PCR, following a modified ARM-PCR protocol, produced the TCRbeta library. TCRdb called the multiplex PCR reads again in MiXCR, with one record for every CDR3 protein. The sample lists 65,000 to 75,000 distinct CDR3 sequences, roughly 72% seen once, with roughly 30% in the top ten. No cell sorting was done before RNA was extracted from the tissue. The V call is TRBV6-6, the J call TRBJ1-1, with D perhaps TRBD1 (5 bases). The clonotype originates from a man aged 55 to 70 with non-small cell lung cancer. The sequenced material came from lung tumor tissue. The CDR3 coding sequence is TGTGCCAGCAGCATCCTACCCCCGGTACAGGTTTCTGAAGCTTTCTTT. Amino acid sequence: CASSILPPVQVSEAFF.